The clone carrying this T cell receptor beta chain was seen repeatedly, ten times or more. Its antigen remains unidentified. Time point of the sample: newly diagnosed GD, antithyroid drugs for less than 3 months. RNA isolated from PBMCs was used to make the TCR library. As collected, the peripheral blood samples measured 7.5 to 9 milliliters each and went into EDTA tubes. These data are taken from a study of regulatory T cells in long-lasting Graves disease. Across the study: Graves' patients diagnosed newly had used antithyroid drugs under 3 months. General observations from the study: Persistent cases favored TRBV28, TRBJ1-2 and TRBJ2-5. Persistent Graves' patients showed reduced TCR diversity versus newly diagnosed patients.

The CDR3 extends over 15 amino acids. Germline CDR1 and CDR2: PRHDT and FYEKMQ (reference sequence). The V and J ends lost 5 bases and 2 bases, in that order; junction bases with no gene match: 8. For TCR beta, libraries came from iRepertoire HTBI primers and Arm-PCR of CDR3 regions. TCRdb ran MiXCR on the multiplex PCR reads and lists one entry per CDR3 protein. The sample lists hundreds of thousands of distinct CDR3 sequences, about 14% seen once, with 20% to 25% in the top ten. This receptor was identified in a female donor with Graves disease. The sample consisted of peripheral blood mononuclear cells (PBMCs), taken at new diagnosis, from a patient treated with antithyroid drugs. V usage is TRBV13 and J usage is TRBJ2-7, with TRBD1 matching 8 bases. CDR3 nucleotide sequence: TGTGCCAGCAGCCTAAAAGGACAGGGAGCCTACGAGCAGTACTTC. As protein: CASSLKGQGAYEQYF.